Sequencing of this T cell receptor (beta chain) was carried out in a study of response to subunit inactivated influenza vaccine. TCRdb re-called the RT-PCR reads through MiXCR, storing one row per CDR3 protein. The sample carries under 550,000 distinct CDR3 sequences, roughly 8.2% recorded once. In this sample, this clonotype turned up a few times. Per the germline V gene, CDR1 is DFQATT and CDR2 is SNEGSKA (reference sequence). This CDR3 is built from 11 residues. Between the trimmed V and J ends, which lost 7 bases and 4 bases, there was a span of 10 bases. This receptor was identified in a man between 50 and 75 years old who received an inactivated influenza vaccine. Source: PBMCs from blood, taken about 24 months after vaccination. The V gene is TRBV20-1, the J gene TRBJ1-1; TRBD1 is a possible D gene (5 bases). DNA for the CDR3: TGCAGTGTTGACAGCGGCACTGAAGCTTTCTTT. Protein sequence: CSVDSGTEAFF.